The rows below give T cell receptor beta chains drawn from one sample of a study of blood T cells in healthy people across ages. TCRdb re-derived calls from the 5' RACE reads in MiXCR, one entry per CDR3 protein. This sample carries 1,500,000 or so distinct CDR3 sequences, 45% to 70% of them seen once, and the ten largest clones take over 6.5%. Sequencing used blood. The receptors originated from a man younger than 30 in good health. Both conserved end residues are part of each CDR3. The order of the fields is D gene, clone size, V gene, J gene, CDR3 length, CDR3 DNA, CDR3 protein. D genes are given only for firm matches. Rows may omit the clone size; those that give it use once, few, many or a size class.

>TRBD2|NA|TRBV12-5|TRBJ2-5|15
TGTGCTAGTGCTCCTGGGGGGGGATACCAAGAGACCCAGTACTTC
CASAPGGGYQETQYF
>TRBD1|NA|TRBV4-1|TRBJ2-7|15
TGCGCCAGCAGCCCTTGGGGGACAGGGATCTACGAGCAGTACTTC
CASSPWGTGIYEQYF
>NA|few|TRBV4-1|TRBJ1-5|16
TGCGCCAGCAGCCAAGATGGCGACACCCGCAATCAGCCCCAGCATTTT
CASSQDGDTRNQPQHF
>TRBD2|NA|TRBV28|TRBJ2-6|19
TGTGCCAGCAGTTTACTCGGACTAGCGGGGACCTCTGGGGCCAACGTCCTGACTTTC
CASSLLGLAGTSGANVLTF
>NA|NA|TRBV28|TRBJ2-7|15
TGTGCCAGCAGTTCCCTGGGAGACAGCTTCTACGAGCAGTACTTC
CASSSLGDSFYEQYF
>NA|few|TRBV15|TRBJ2-5|14
TGTGCCACCAGCACCGAGGACAGAGAAGAGACCCAGTACTTC
CATSTEDREETQYF
>NA|few|TRBV9|TRBJ2-1|15
TGTGCCAGCAGCGTAGCTTCTGGCGGGAATTCTGAGCAGTTCTTC
CASSVASGGNSEQFF
>TRBD1|NA|TRBV4-1|TRBJ1-2|13
TGCGCCACCAGGAAGACAGGGAAGAATGGCTACACCTTC
CATRKTGKNGYTF
>NA|NA|TRBV30|TRBJ1-1|13
TGTGCCTGGAGTCCCAAAAGATGGCCCGAAGCTTTCTTT
CAWSPKRWPEAFF
>NA|few|TRBV2|TRBJ2-7|16
TGTGCCAGCAGTGATCCTGCTGGGCTTACCCCCTACGAGCAGTACTTC
CASSDPAGLTPYEQYF
>NA|NA|TRBV6-5|TRBJ2-3|14
TGTGCCAGCAGTTACAGGTCCAGCACAGATACACAGTATTTT
CASSYRSSTDTQYF
>NA|NA|TRBV20-1|TRBJ2-1|18
TGCAGTGCCTCAAACGTAAGGGGTCGCCCTTATCCCTACAATGAGCGGTTCTTC
CSASNVRGRPYPYNERFF
>TRBD1|NA|TRBV7-2|TRBJ2-7|15
TGTGCCAGCAGCTTAGCTGAGACAGGGCAAGGCGAGCAGTACTTC
CASSLAETGQGEQYF
>NA|few|TRBV29-1|TRBJ1-2|13
TGCAGCGTTGAGGAGGGGTTAGACTATGGCTACACCTTC
CSVEEGLDYGYTF
>NA|NA|TRBV20-1|TRBJ2-7|12
TGCAGTGCTAGGCTACAGGGCTACGAGCAGTACTTC
CSARLQGYEQYF
>TRBD1|few|TRBV2|TRBJ1-1|14
TGTGCTGGAAGGCAGGGGGGGGTACGGACTGAAGCTTTCTTT
CAGRQGGVRTEAFF
>TRBD1|NA|TRBV3-1|TRBJ2-3|13
TGTGCCAGCAGCCAAGATGGGACAGGAGTGCAGTATTTT
CASSQDGTGVQYF
>TRBD2|few|TRBV29-1|TRBJ2-1|14
TGCAGCGCCGGAGGGCCAGCGGGGAACAATGAGCAGTTCTTC
CSAGGPAGNNEQFF
>NA|NA|TRBV6-5|TRBJ1-1|15
TGTGCCAGCAGCCTGGACGGTGGAGGGCGGCCTGAAGCTTTCTTT
CASSLDGGGRPEAFF
>NA|NA|TRBV2|TRBJ2-2|15
TGTGCCAGCAGTGAAACATCCCCTAACACCGGGGAGCTGTTTTTT
CASSETSPNTGELFF
>NA|NA|TRBV5-6|TRBJ2-7|14
TGTGCCAGCACCCCTGACCCGCGGAGGAGCGAGCAGTACTTC
CASTPDPRRSEQYF
>NA|NA|TRBV6-1|TRBJ1-1|12
TGTGCCACTCACCCTGGCAGGACTGAAGCTTTCTTT
CATHPGRTEAFF
>NA|NA|TRBV20-1|TRBJ2-7|14
TGCAGTGGGGCTATCTACTCGTCCCCTTTCGAGCAGTACTTC
CSGAIYSSPFEQYF
>TRBD1|once|TRBV7-2|TRBJ2-7|16
TGTGCCAGCAGCTTCTTAATCAGGACAGGAGCCTACGAGCAGTACTTC
CASSFLIRTGAYEQYF
>TRBD2|NA|TRBV11-2|TRBJ2-7|17
TGTGCCAGCAGCTTAGACGGGAGCGGGGGCAGCTCCTACGAGCAGTACTTC
CASSLDGSGGSSYEQYF
>NA|NA|TRBV5-1|TRBJ2-3|16
TGCGCCAGCAGCCACCAGGACTTCCCTAGCACAGATACGCAGTATTTT
CASSHQDFPSTDTQYF
>NA|NA|TRBV27|TRBJ2-7|15
TGTGCCAGCAGTCTCGAGGGCGGGTTGGTCTACGAGCAGTACTTC
CASSLEGGLVYEQYF
>NA|NA|TRBV20-1|TRBJ1-1|14
TGCAGTGCTAGAGGCAGTTACAAGAACACTGAAGCTTTCTTT
CSARGSYKNTEAFF
>NA|few|TRBV24-1|TRBJ2-6|15
TGTGCCACCGGGACATTGTTAGAGGGAGCCAACGTCCTGACTTTC
CATGTLLEGANVLTF
>NA|NA|TRBV20-1|TRBJ1-2|13
TGCAGTGCTAGGGCGGACAGAGACTATGGCTACACCTTC
CSARADRDYGYTF
>NA|NA|TRBV6-1|TRBJ1-6|15
TGTGCCAGCAGTGAAGTCGGGGAAGGTGCCGCACCCCTCCACTTT
CASSEVGEGAAPLHF
>TRBD1|NA|TRBV6-1|TRBJ1-1|14
TGTGCCAGCAGTACTACAGGGGAGGGATCTGAAGCTTTCTTT
CASSTTGEGSEAFF
>NA|few|TRBV4-3|TRBJ1-6|14
TGCGCCAGCAGCCAGGGGCCGGGGGCTTCACCCCTCCACTTT
CASSQGPGASPLHF
>NA|NA|TRBV20-1|TRBJ2-7|13
TGCAGTGCTAGTGTTACGGGGATCTACGAGCAGTACTTC
CSASVTGIYEQYF
>NA|NA|TRBV4-3|TRBJ2-7|16
TGCGCCAGCAGCCAAATCCTTTATGGACAGACCTACGAGCAGTACTTC
CASSQILYGQTYEQYF
>NA|NA|TRBV7-6|TRBJ2-7|13
TGTGCCAGCAGCCCTGGGGATATATACGAGCAGTACTTC
CASSPGDIYEQYF
>TRBD2|NA|TRBV27|TRBJ2-7|19
TGTGCCAGCAGTTCCCGACTAGCGGGGGGTCATATTCCTATGCTCGAGCAGTACTTC
CASSSRLAGGHIPMLEQYF
>NA|once|TRBV5-1|TRBJ2-3|15
TGCGCCAGCAGCCTACAGGGGACTTACACAGATACGCAGTATTTT
CASSLQGTYTDTQYF
>NA|once|TRBV5-4|TRBJ1-2|12
TGTGCCAGCAGCCCCATGCCGGGAGGCTACACCTTC
CASSPMPGGYTF
>NA|once|TRBV5-1|TRBJ2-3|12
TGCGCCAGCAGCTTGGGGGACAATACGCAGTATTTT
CASSLGDNTQYF